The sequence of this T cell receptor (beta chain) was determined in a study of cytomegalovirus exposure and HLA in healthy donors. This PCR relied on a set of 60 Vbeta primers and 13 Jbeta primers. Sequenced by immunoSEQ multiplex PCR; TCRdb stores in-frame clones only, minus some. The table has fewer than 150,000 clones, 70% to 85% seen once; the top ten hold roughly 5%. Comments on this clone: What it binds is not known.

The germline V gene encodes CDR1 SGHRS and CDR2 YFSETQ. V shed 2 bases and J shed 2 bases, with 14 bases lying between them. There are 15 residues in the CDR3. Notes on the study in general: What TCR beta sequences reportedly achieved was accurate prediction of HLA-A and HLA-B alleles in most subjects. Likely technical artifact: a cluster of highly shared sequence variants. Per a prior analysis, the majority of TCR beta V segments were productive roughly 90% or roughly 30% of the time.

This sequence joins TRBV5-1 and TRBJ2-7; a possible D gene is TRBD1 (6 bases). The receptor comes from a man in his fifties or sixties in good health and CMV-seropositive. What was sequenced was PBMCs. The CDR3 is CASSLTGRGPYEQYF. Written as DNA, the CDR3 is TGCGCCAGCAGCTTAACGGGCAGGGGCCCCTACGAGCAGTACTTC.